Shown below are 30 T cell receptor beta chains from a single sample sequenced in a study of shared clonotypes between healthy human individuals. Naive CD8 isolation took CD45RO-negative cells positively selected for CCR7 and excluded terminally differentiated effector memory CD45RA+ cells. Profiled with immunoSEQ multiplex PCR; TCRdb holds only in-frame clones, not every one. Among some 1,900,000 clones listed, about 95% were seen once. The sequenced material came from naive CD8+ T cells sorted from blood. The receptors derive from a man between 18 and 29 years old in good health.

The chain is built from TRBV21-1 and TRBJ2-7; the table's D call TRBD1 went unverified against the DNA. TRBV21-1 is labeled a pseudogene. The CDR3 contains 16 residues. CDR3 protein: CASSTRLTGNDYEQYF. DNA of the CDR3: TGTGCCAGCAGCACTCGTCTTACAGGGAACGACTACGAGCAGTACTTC.

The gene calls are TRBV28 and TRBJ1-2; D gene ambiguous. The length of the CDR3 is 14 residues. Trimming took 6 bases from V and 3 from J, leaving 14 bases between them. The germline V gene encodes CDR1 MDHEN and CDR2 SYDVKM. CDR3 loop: CASRYSGGDYGYTF. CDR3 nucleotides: TGTGCCAGCAGATACTCTGGAGGAGACTATGGCTACACCTTC.

The CDR3 DNA reads TGCGCCAGCAGCCCCGGCCCTACAGGGACCCCCTACGAGCAGTACTTC. It translates to CASSPGPTGTPYEQYF. V and J are TRBV4-3 and TRBJ2-7, with a possible D match to TRBD1 (6 bases). This CDR3 has 16 residues. Germline CDR1 LGHNA, CDR2 YSLEER. The ends were cut back, 4 bases at V and 2 bases at J, with 18 bases in the middle.

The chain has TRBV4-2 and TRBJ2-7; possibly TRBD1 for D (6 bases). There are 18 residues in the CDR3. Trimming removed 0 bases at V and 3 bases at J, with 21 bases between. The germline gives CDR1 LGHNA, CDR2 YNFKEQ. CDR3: CASSQEVQGRRSRYEQYF. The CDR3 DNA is TGTGCCAGCAGCCAAGAGGTTCAGGGGCGGCGGTCCCGCTACGAGCAGTACTTC.

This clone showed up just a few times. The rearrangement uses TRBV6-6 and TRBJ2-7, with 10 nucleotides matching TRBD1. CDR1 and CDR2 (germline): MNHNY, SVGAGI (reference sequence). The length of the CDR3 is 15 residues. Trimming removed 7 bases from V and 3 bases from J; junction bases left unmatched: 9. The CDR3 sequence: CASNPSGTGVYEQYF. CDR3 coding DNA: TGTGCCAGCAACCCATCGGGGACAGGGGTCTACGAGCAGTACTTC.

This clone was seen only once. CDR3 residues: CASSLAEQGALNTGELFF. DNA for the CDR3: TGCGCCAGCAGCTTGGCCGAACAGGGGGCTCTTAACACCGGGGAGCTGTTTTTT. The chain links TRBV5-1 to TRBJ2-2; 9 bases are a match to TRBD1. The junction had 8 bases not matched to a gene; V was cut back by 0 bases and J by 2 bases. The germline CDR1 and CDR2 sequences are SGHRS and YFSETQ. The CDR3 extends over 18 amino acids. The complete variable domain, with remaining parts taken from reference TRBV5-1 and TRBJ2-2, reads KAGVTQTPRYLIKTRGQQVTLSCSPISGHRSVSWYQQTPGQGLQFLFEYFSETQRNKGNFPGRFSGRQFSNSRSEMNVSTLELGDSALYLCASSLAEQGALNTGELFFGEGSRLTVL.

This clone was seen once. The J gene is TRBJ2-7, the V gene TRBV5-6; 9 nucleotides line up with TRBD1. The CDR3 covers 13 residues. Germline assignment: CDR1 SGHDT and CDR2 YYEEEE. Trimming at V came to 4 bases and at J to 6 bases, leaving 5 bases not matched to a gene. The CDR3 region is CASSIQGAIEQYF. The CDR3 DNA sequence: TGTGCCAGCAGCATACAGGGGGCAATCGAGCAGTACTTC.

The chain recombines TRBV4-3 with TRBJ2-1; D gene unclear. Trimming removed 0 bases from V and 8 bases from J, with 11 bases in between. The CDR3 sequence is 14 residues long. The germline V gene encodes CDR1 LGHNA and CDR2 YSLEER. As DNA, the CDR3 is TGCGCCAGCAGCCAAGATTGGACGGGCGATGAGCAGTTCTTC. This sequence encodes CASSQDWTGDEQFF.

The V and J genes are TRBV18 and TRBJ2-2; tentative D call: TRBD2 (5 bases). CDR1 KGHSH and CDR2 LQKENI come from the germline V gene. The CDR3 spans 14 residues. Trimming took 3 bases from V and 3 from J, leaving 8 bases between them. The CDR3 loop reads CASSPSVHTGELFF. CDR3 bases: TGTGCCAGCTCACCTAGCGTCCACACCGGGGAGCTGTTTTTT.

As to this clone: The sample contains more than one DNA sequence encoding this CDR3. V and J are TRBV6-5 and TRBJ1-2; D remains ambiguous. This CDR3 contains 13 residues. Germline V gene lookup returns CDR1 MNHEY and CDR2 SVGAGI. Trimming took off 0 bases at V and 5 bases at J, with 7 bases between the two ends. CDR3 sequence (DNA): TGTGCCAGCAGTTACTCGGCGGGGTATGGCTACACCTTC. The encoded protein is CASSYSAGYGYTF.

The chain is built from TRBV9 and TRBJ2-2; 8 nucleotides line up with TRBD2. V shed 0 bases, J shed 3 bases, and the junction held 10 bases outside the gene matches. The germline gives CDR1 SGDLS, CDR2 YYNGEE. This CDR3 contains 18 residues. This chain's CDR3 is CASSVEPSGSEDTGELFF. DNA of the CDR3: TGTGCCAGCAGCGTAGAGCCCAGCGGGAGTGAGGACACCGGGGAGCTGTTTTTT. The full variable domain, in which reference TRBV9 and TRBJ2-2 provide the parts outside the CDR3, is DSGVTQTPKHLITATGQRVTLRCSPRSGDLSVYWYQQSLDQGLQFLIQYYNGEERAKGNILERFSAQQFPDLHSELNLSSLELGDSALYFCASSVEPSGSEDTGELFFGEGSRLTVL.

The CDR3 sequence is CASSLPRAGGDQETQYF. The DNA for the CDR3 is TGTGCCAGCAGCTTGCCCCGGGCGGGGGGAGACCAAGAGACCCAGTACTTC. The rearrangement joins TRBV7-2 to TRBJ2-5, with 8 bases matching TRBD2. J was trimmed by 0 bases and V by 3 bases; bases with no gene match: 9. CDR1 SGHTA and CDR2 FQGNSA come from the germline V gene. The CDR3 loop spans 17 amino acids.

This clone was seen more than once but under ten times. The CDR3 sequence is CASSLAGGSAGPLHF. The CDR3 region has the DNA TGTGCCAGCAGCTTAGCAGGGGGATCCGCGGGACCCCTCCACTTT. This chain connects TRBV7-9 to TRBJ1-6; TRBD1 is a possible D gene (6 bases). V gave up 0 bases and J gave up 12 bases, with 15 bases separating them. This CDR3 has 15 amino acids. Germline V gene data show CDR1 as SEHNR and CDR2 as FQNEAQ (reference sequence).

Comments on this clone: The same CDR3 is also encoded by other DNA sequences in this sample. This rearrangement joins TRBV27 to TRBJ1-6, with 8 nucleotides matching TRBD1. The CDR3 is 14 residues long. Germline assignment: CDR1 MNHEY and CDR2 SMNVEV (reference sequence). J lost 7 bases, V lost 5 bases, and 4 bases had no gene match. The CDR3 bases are TGTGCCAGCAGTCCCACAGGGGGGAATTCACCCCTCCACTTT. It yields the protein CASSPTGGNSPLHF.

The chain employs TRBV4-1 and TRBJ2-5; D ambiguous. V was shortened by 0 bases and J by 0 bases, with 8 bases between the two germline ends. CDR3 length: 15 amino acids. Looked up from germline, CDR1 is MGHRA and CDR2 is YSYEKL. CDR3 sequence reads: CASSQESRHQETQYF. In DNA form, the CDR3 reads TGCGCCAGCAGCCAAGAGTCACGACACCAAGAGACCCAGTACTTC.

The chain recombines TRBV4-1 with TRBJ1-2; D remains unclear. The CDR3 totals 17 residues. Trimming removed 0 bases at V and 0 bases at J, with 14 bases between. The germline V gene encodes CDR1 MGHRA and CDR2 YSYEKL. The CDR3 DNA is TGCGCCAGCAGCCAAGAAGCAGAGACCGGCGCTAACTATGGCTACACCTTC. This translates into CASSQEAETGANYGYTF.

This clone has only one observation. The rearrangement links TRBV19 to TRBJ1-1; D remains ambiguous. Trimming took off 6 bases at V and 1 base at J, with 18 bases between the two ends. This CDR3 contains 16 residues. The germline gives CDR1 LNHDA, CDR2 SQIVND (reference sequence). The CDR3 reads CASSPLVTGRNTEAFF. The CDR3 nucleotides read TGTGCCAGTAGCCCCCTGGTCACCGGGAGGAACACTGAAGCTTTCTTT.

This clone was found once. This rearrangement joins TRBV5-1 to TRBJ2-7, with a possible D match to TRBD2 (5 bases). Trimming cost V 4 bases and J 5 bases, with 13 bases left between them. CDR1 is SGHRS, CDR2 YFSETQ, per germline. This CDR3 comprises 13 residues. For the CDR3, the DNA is TGCGCCAGCAGCCTAAGAGGGCCAAACGAGCAGTACTTC. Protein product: CASSLRGPNEQYF.

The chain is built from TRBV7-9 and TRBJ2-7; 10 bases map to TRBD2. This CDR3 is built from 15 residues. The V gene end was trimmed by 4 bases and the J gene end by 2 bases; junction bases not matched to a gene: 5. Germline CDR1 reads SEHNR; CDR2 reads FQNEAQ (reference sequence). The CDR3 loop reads CASSSSSGGPYEQYF. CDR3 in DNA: TGTGCCAGCAGCTCGTCTAGCGGGGGTCCCTACGAGCAGTACTTC.

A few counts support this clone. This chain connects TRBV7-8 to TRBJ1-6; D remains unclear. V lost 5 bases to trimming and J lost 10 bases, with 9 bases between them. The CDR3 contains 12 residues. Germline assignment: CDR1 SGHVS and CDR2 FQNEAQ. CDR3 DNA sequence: TGTGCCAGCAGCCACCAAGGGTCACCCCTCCACTTT. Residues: CASSHQGSPLHF.

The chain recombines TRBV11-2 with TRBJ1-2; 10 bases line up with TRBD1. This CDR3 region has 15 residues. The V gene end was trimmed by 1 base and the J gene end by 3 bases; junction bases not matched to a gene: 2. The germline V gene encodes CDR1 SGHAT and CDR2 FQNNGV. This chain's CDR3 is CASSLAGTGDYGYTF. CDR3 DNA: TGTGCCAGCAGCTTAGCCGGGACAGGGGACTATGGCTACACCTTC.

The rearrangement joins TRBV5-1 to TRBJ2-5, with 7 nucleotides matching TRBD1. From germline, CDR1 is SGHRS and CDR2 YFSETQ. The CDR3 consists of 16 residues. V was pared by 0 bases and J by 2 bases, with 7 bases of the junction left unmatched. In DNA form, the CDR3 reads TGCGCCAGCAGCTTGGTTCTGACAGGGCTACAAGAGACCCAGTACTTC. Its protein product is CASSLVLTGLQETQYF.

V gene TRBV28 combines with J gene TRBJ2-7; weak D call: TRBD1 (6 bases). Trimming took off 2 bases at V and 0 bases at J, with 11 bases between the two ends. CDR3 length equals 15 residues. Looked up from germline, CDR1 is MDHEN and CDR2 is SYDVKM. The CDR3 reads CASSLRGLTSYEQYF. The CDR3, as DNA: TGTGCCAGCAGTTTAAGGGGGTTAACCTCCTACGAGCAGTACTTC.

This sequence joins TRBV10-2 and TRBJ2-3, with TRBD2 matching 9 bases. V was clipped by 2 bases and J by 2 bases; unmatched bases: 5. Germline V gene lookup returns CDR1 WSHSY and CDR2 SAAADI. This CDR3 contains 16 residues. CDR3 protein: CASSEASGEYTDTQYF. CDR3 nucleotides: TGCGCCAGCAGTGAGGCTAGCGGGGAATACACAGATACGCAGTATTTT.

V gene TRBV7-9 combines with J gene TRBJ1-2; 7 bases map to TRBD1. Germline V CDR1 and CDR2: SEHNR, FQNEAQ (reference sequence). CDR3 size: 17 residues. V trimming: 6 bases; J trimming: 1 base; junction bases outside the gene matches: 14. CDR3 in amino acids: CASSSGQDNFDNYGYTF. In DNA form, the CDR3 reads TGTGCCAGCAGTTCTGGACAGGACAACTTCGATAACTATGGCTACACCTTC.

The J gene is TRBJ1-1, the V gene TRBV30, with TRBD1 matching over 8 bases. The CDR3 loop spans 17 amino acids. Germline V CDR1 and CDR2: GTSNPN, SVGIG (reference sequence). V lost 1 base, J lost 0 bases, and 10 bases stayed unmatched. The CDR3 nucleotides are TGTGCCTGGAGTGGAACCCCGGGACAGGATTTGAACACTGAAGCTTTCTTT. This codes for CAWSGTPGQDLNTEAFF.

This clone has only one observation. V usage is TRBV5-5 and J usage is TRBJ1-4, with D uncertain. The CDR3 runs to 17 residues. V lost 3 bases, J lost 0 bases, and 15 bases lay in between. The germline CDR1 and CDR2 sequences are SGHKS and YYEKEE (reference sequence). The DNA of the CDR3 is TGTGCCAGCAGCTCCCGATGGACGGTTGCAACTAATGAAAAACTGTTTTTT. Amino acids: CASSSRWTVATNEKLFF.

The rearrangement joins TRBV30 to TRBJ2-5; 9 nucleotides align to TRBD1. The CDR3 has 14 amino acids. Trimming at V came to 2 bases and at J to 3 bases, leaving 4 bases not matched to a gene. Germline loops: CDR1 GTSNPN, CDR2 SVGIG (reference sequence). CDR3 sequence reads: CAWSSGTGKETQYF. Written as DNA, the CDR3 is TGTGCCTGGAGTTCCGGGACAGGGAAAGAGACCCAGTACTTC.

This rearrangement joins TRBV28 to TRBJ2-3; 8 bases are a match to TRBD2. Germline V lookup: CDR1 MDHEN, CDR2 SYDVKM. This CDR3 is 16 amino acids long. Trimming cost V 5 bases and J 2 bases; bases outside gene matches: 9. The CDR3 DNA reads TGTGCCAGCAGTAGGGGACTAGACTCTATCACAGATACGCAGTATTTT. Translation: CASSRGLDSITDTQYF.

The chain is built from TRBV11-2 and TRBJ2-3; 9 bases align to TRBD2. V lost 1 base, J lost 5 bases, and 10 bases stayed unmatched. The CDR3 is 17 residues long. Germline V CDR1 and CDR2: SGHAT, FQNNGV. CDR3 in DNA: TGTGCCAGCAGCTTAGGGTTGGCGGGAGGGCCGGAAGATACGCAGTATTTT. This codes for CASSLGLAGGPEDTQYF.